This T cell receptor beta chain is drawn from a study of blood T cell repertoires in COVID-19. Study as a whole: PBMCs, B-cell-depleted T cells, or T cells were the source of the cDNA or gDNA that made up the material.

This clone was observed a handful of times. In the authors' methods: Amplification with reference gene primers provided the estimates of nucleated cell counts. Method: immunoSEQ multiplex PCR; TCRdb's copy keeps in-frame clones and lacks some. The V and J calls and clone size are taken from that table; D and trimming were inferred from the DNA. The profile shows 260,000 or so clones, approximately 89% of them singletons. The CDR3 extends over 13 amino acids. Germline loops: CDR1 SQVTM, CDR2 ANQGSEA. Trimming left V 0 bases short and J 1 base short, with 4 bases between. The receptor's source is a middle-aged woman with acute COVID-19. The chain carries TRBV29-1 and TRBJ2-1; D not resolved. The sample taken for sequencing was PBMCs or T cells enriched from blood (not recorded which). The CDR3 reads CSVEDSSYNEQFF. CDR3 coding DNA: TGCAGCGTTGAAGATAGTTCCTACAATGAGCAGTTCTTC.